Included here is one TCR beta chain sequence, with context. The V gene lost 2 bases and the J gene lost 4 bases, with 12 bases spanning the gap. CDR1 is MNHEY, CDR2 SVGAGI, per germline. CDR3 length: 15 residues. These data belong to a study of blood T cell repertoires in COVID-19. The overall study: The United States, Italy and Spain were the sources of the acute and convalescent COVID-19 samples. From T cells, B-cell-depleted T cells, or PBMCs came the material, which was cDNA or gDNA.

Per the authors' pipeline: Quantification of nucleated cells was approximated via reference gene primer amplification. This table comes from immunoSEQ multiplex PCR, and its TCRdb copy is limited to in-frame clones, with some not included. That table is the source of V, J and clone size, and D and trimming were worked out from the DNA. The sample lists approximately 40,000 clones, 90% occurring once. This rearrangement joins TRBV6-5 to TRBJ2-4; D unresolved. What was sequenced was peripheral blood. The receptor comes from a human donor in a cohort sampled during active COVID-19. Here the CDR3 reads CASSYDRKQKNIQYF. The CDR3 DNA reads TGTGCCAGCAGTTACGATCGAAAGCAAAAAAACATTCAGTACTTC.